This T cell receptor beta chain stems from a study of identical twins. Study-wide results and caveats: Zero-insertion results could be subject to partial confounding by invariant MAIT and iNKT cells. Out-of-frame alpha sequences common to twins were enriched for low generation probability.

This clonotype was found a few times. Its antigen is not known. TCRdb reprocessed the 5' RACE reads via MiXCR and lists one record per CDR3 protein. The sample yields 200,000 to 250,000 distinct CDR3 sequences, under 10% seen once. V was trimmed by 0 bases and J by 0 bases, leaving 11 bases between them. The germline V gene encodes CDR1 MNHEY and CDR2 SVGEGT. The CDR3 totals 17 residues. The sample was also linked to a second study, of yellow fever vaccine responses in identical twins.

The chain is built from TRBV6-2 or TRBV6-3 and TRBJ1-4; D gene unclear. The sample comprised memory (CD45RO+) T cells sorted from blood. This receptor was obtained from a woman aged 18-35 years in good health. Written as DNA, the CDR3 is TGTGCCAGCAGTTACTCGGCTCCCACAGCAACTAATGAAAAACTGTTTTTT. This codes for CASSYSAPTATNEKLFF.